The 15 T cell receptor beta chains presented below share a single source sample, sequenced in a study of cytomegalovirus exposure and HLA in healthy donors. Measured with immunoSEQ multiplex PCR; TCRdb has only the in-frame clones, and not every one. This sample has about 280,000 clones, with roughly 90% found just once. The material sequenced was PBMCs. These receptors all stem from a woman between 18 and 29 years old in good health and CMV-seronegative.

The sample holds one count of this clone. The gene calls are TRBV5-1 and TRBJ2-3, with 8 positions matching TRBD2. V was pared by 1 base and J by 1 base, with 5 bases of the junction left unmatched. Germline loops: CDR1 SGHRS, CDR2 YFSETQ. CDR3 length: 16 amino acids. This CDR3 reads CASSLMLAGRTDTQYF. The CDR3, as DNA: TGCGCCAGCAGCTTGATGCTAGCGGGTCGCACAGATACGCAGTATTTT.

The chain uses TRBV19 and TRBJ2-7; D is possibly TRBD2 (5 bases). CDR1 is LNHDA, CDR2 SQIVND, per germline (reference sequence). The CDR3 covers 14 residues. Trimming cost V 4 bases and J 4 bases, with 14 bases left between them. CDR3 loop: CASSTTTSGYEQYF. The CDR3 nucleotides read TGTGCCAGTAGTACAACGACTTCGGGATACGAGCAGTACTTC.

The rearrangement links TRBV5-1 to TRBJ1-1; TRBD1 might be the D (6 bases). V lost 4 bases to trimming and J lost 1 base, with 20 bases between them. CDR3 size: 17 residues. Germline assignment: CDR1 SGHRS and CDR2 YFSETQ. CDR3 sequence: CASSTRPWTASNTEAFF. In nucleotides, the CDR3 is TGCGCCAGCAGCACAAGGCCCTGGACAGCTTCGAACACTGAAGCTTTCTTT.

Points on this clone: At the DNA level, this CDR3 is encoded by other sequences in the same sample as well. The rearrangement joins TRBV5-4 to TRBJ2-1; TRBD2 is a possible D gene (5 bases). The CDR3 is made up of 14 amino acids. CDR1 and CDR2 from the germline V gene are SGHNT and YYREEE (reference sequence). V was trimmed by 4 bases and J by 0 bases, leaving 8 bases between them. CDR3: CASSSGSSYNEQFF. The CDR3, as DNA: TGTGCCAGCAGCAGTGGGAGCTCCTACAATGAGCAGTTCTTC.

V and J are TRBV6-5 and TRBJ2-1, with a weak D call TRBD1 (6 bases). Germline V gene data show CDR1 as MNHEY and CDR2 as SVGAGI. V lost 6 bases and J 4 bases, leaving 13 bases between the germline ends. The CDR3 is made up of 14 amino acids. As DNA, the CDR3 is TGTGCCAGCAGCCCCCCCGACAGGTACAATGAGCAGTTCTTC. Protein sequence: CASSPPDRYNEQFF.

The chain carries TRBV10-1 and TRBJ2-1; 10 nucleotides match TRBD2. The CDR3 sequence is 18 residues long. Per the germline V gene, CDR1 is WNHNN and CDR2 is SYGVQD (reference sequence). The V gene end was trimmed by 0 bases and the J gene end by 10 bases; junction bases not matched to a gene: 15. The CDR3 sequence: CASSESEPGLAFPEEQFF. The DNA of the CDR3 is TGCGCCAGCAGTGAGTCGGAACCGGGACTAGCGTTCCCAGAGGAGCAGTTCTTC.

The chain couples TRBV7-8 to TRBJ1-2; D is ambiguous. The CDR3 consists of 16 residues. V was cut by 0 bases and J by 0 bases, with 11 bases left in between. CDR1 and CDR2 from the germline V gene are SGHVS and FQNEAQ. CDR3: CASSLAGRPTNYGYTF. In DNA form, the CDR3 reads TGTGCCAGCAGCTTAGCGGGCAGGCCCACTAACTATGGCTACACCTTC. The full variable domain, with the rest looked up from reference TRBV7-8 and TRBJ1-2, is GAGVSQSPRYKVAKRGQDVALRCDPISGHVSLFWYQQALGQGPEFLTYFQNEAQLDKSGLPSDRFFAERPEGSVSTLKIQRTQQEDSAVYLCASSLAGRPTNYGYTFGSGTRLTVV.

V is TRBV7-7 and J is TRBJ2-1; 7 positions match TRBD2. V lost 5 bases to trimming and J lost 8 bases; unmatched junction nucleotides: 9. Germline CDR1 reads SSHAT; CDR2 reads FNYEAQ (reference sequence). CDR3 length: 14 amino acids. CDR3 sequence reads: CASSITAGVDEQFF. The CDR3 DNA is TGTGCCAGCAGCATTACCGCGGGAGTTGATGAGCAGTTCTTC.

This sequence joins TRBV7-7 and TRBJ2-2, with TRBD1 matching over 10 bases. The CDR3 has 15 residues. The germline CDR1 and CDR2 sequences are SSHAT and FNYEAQ (reference sequence). V lost 6 bases and J lost 6; bases outside the gene matches: 7. The CDR3 coding sequence is TGTGCCAGCAGTACCGGGACAGGGGTGGCCGGGGAGCTGTTTTTT. It codes for CASSTGTGVAGELFF.

This clone was counted a few times. The chain couples TRBV19 to TRBJ1-5, with D perhaps TRBD1 (6 bases). Between the trimmed V and J ends, which lost 4 bases and 5 bases, there was a span of 6 bases. The germline V gene has CDR1 LNHDA and CDR2 SQIVND (reference sequence). This CDR3 contains 12 residues. The CDR3 here is CASSRQDQPQHF. CDR3 nucleotides: TGTGCCAGTAGTAGACAGGATCAGCCCCAGCATTTT.

CDR3 DNA sequence: TGCGCCAGCACCAAAGACAGGACTTACAATGAGCAGTTCTTC. It yields the protein CASTKDRTYNEQFF. This chain connects TRBV5-1 to TRBJ2-1; weak D call: TRBD1 (6 bases). Trimming cost V 6 bases and J 4 bases, with 14 bases left between them. Germline assignment: CDR1 SGHRS and CDR2 YFSETQ. This CDR3 has 14 amino acids.

The genes are TRBV7-7 and TRBJ2-5; 7 bases agree with TRBD2. The CDR3 loop spans 14 amino acids. Germline V lookup: CDR1 SSHAT, CDR2 FNYEAQ (reference sequence). V shed 4 bases, J shed 1 base, and the junction held 3 bases outside the gene matches. CDR3 protein: CASSSGTTQETQYF. CDR3 nucleotides: TGTGCCAGCAGCTCCGGGACTACCCAAGAGACCCAGTACTTC.

The rearrangement uses TRBV5-1 and TRBJ2-1, with 7 nucleotides matching TRBD2. J lost 0 bases, V lost 4 bases, and 22 bases had no gene match. CDR3 length: 21 amino acids. The V gene's germline CDR1 is SGHRS and CDR2 YFSETQ. The CDR3 nucleotides read TGCGCCAGCAGCGCCCCAAGGGCTAGCGGACATACCGCGAGCTCCTACAATGAGCAGTTCTTC. This codes for CASSAPRASGHTASSYNEQFF.

The chain is built from TRBV4-1 and TRBJ2-2; TRBD1 might be the D (6 bases). The CDR3 loop spans 13 amino acids. V was pared by 2 bases and J by 11 bases, with 12 bases between. Germline V CDR1 and CDR2: MGHRA, YSYEKL. The CDR3 nucleotides are TGCGCCAGCAGCCAACTGGGGGCGAATGAGCTGTTTTTT. It is translated as CASSQLGANELFF.

This clone was picked up a small number of times. V is TRBV2 and J is TRBJ1-3; TRBD1 might be the D (6 bases). This CDR3 comprises 15 residues. The germline V gene encodes CDR1 SNHLY and CDR2 FYNNEI. V lost 6 bases and J lost 2, with 14 bases in between. The CDR3 region is CASRTGDVAGNTIYF. CDR3 DNA sequence: TGTGCCAGCAGGACAGGCGACGTTGCTGGAAACACCATATATTTT. The full variable domain, completed using reference TRBV2 and TRBJ1-3, is EPEVTQTPSHQVTQMGQEVILRCVPISNHLYFYWYRQILGQKVEFLVSFYNNEISEKSEIFDDQFSVERPDGSNFTLKIRSTKLEDSAMYFCASRTGDVAGNTIYFGEGSWLTVV.